The 28 T cell receptor beta chains below were found in one sample sequenced in a study of early T cells in non-severe SARS-CoV-2 infection. TCRdb reprocessed the 5' RACE reads via MiXCR and lists one record per CDR3 protein. The sample records around 30,000 distinct CDR3 sequences, 5% to 6% being singletons. Sequenced sample: whole blood. These TCRs come from an adult who was a healthcare worker with PCR-confirmed SARS-CoV-2 infection or an uninfected control (not recorded which).

The chain carries TRBV7-2 and TRBJ2-3; 7 bases line up with TRBD2. The V and J ends lost 3 bases and 2 bases, in that order; junction bases with no gene match: 5. Per germline, CDR1 SGHTA and CDR2 FQGNSA. The CDR3 sequence is 15 residues long. In DNA form, the CDR3 reads TGTGCCAGCAGCTTCCCGGGACTACCCACAGATACGCAGTATTTT. It translates to CASSFPGLPTDTQYF.

Many counts were recorded for this clonotype. The J gene is TRBJ2-1, the V gene TRBV12-3 or TRBV12-4; D may be TRBD2 (6 bases). The CDR3 is 14 amino acids. The CDR3 DNA follows: TGTGCTGAAGGGCGGGATTCCCGGGGGTATGAGCAGTTCTTC. This encodes CAEGRDSRGYEQFF.

CDR3 nucleotides: TGTGCCAGCAAGGACAGGGTCTACGAGCAGTACTTC. Translated: CASKDRVYEQYF. The rearrangement uses TRBV2 and TRBJ2-7; 8 bases agree with TRBD1. The CDR3 loop spans 12 amino acids. The V gene's germline CDR1 is SNHLY and CDR2 FYNNEI. V dropped 7 bases and J dropped 3; count of bases not matched to a gene: 2.

This clonotype was counted many times. The rearrangement uses TRBV30 and TRBJ1-5; 7 nucleotides agree with TRBD1. Germline V gives CDR1 GTSNPN, CDR2 SVGIG (reference sequence). This CDR3 region has 15 residues. The junction had 4 bases not matched to a gene; V was cut back by 1 base and J by 1 base. As DNA, the CDR3 is TGTGCCTGGAGTGCGACAGGGAGAAGCAATCAGCCCCAGCATTTT. Amino acids: CAWSATGRSNQPQHF.

This clonotype was observed at least ten times. CDR3 protein: CASSGDSAGTSYGYTF. The CDR3 DNA reads as TGTGCCAGCAGTGGGGATTCGGCCGGGACTTCTTATGGCTACACCTTC. The chain recombines TRBV2 with TRBJ1-2; D is possibly TRBD1 (5 bases). V gave up 4 bases and J gave up 5 bases, with 20 bases separating them. Germline lookup yields CDR1 SNHLY and CDR2 FYNNEI. The CDR3 consists of 16 residues.

The CDR3 protein is CSAQTSGRAWETQYF. As DNA, the CDR3 is TGCAGTGCTCAGACTAGCGGGAGGGCCTGGGAGACCCAGTACTTC. The chain recombines TRBV20-1 with TRBJ2-5; 14 nucleotides match TRBD2. This CDR3 comprises 15 residues. Germline V gene sequence: CDR1 DFQATT, CDR2 SNEGSKA (reference sequence). The V gene end was trimmed by 5 bases and the J gene end by 5 bases; junction bases not matched to a gene: 7.

The table lists this clonotype with many counts. The V and J genes are TRBV11-3 and TRBJ2-3, with 7 positions matching TRBD1. Germline values: CDR1 SGHNT, CDR2 YENEEA. V lost 3 bases to trimming and J lost 3 bases; unmatched junction nucleotides: 6. The CDR3 length is 15 residues. In DNA form, the CDR3 reads TGTGCCAGCAGCTTCCAGGGACAGCGGACAGATACGCAGTATTTT. Protein sequence: CASSFQGQRTDTQYF.

This clonotype was counted only a few times. The chain employs TRBV19 and TRBJ2-6, with D possibly being TRBD2 (6 bases). V was trimmed by 3 bases and J by 4 bases, leaving 25 bases between them. The CDR3 has 20 residues. Germline CDR1 is LNHDA and CDR2 is SQIVND (reference sequence). CDR3 bases: TGTGCCAGTAGTATTTTACGGCGTGGCAGGGAGGCTCTGGGGGCCAACGTCCTGACTTTC. Translated, it gives CASSILRRGREALGANVLTF.

In its sample, this clonotype was seen many times. V usage is TRBV10-3 and J usage is TRBJ1-2; 7 positions agree with TRBD1. This CDR3 has 11 residues. From germline, CDR1 is ENHRY and CDR2 SYGVKD. V was clipped by 11 bases and J by 7 bases; unmatched bases: 7. This CDR3 reads CASRQGVGYTF. CDR3 DNA sequence: TGTGCCTCCCGACAGGGAGTTGGCTACACCTTC.

This clonotype was observed at least ten times. This sequence joins TRBV20-1 and TRBJ2-7; D is possibly TRBD1 (6 bases). Trimming removed 3 bases from V and 6 bases from J, with 12 bases in between. CDR3 length: 12 amino acids. Germline V lookup: CDR1 DFQATT, CDR2 SNEGSKA (reference sequence). The CDR3 is CSASHRDGEQYF. The CDR3 DNA sequence: TGCAGTGCTAGCCACAGGGACGGCGAGCAGTACTTC.

J is TRBJ2-2 and V is TRBV3-1; D is undetermined. The CDR3 has 15 amino acids. V was clipped by 2 bases and J by 0 bases, with 7 bases between them. Germline lookup yields CDR1 LGHDT and CDR2 YNNKEL (reference sequence). The CDR3 spells CASSQLRANTGELFF. CDR3 nucleotides: TGTGCCAGCAGCCAACTGCGTGCGAACACCGGGGAGCTGTTTTTT.

In its sample, this clonotype was seen many times. The chain combines TRBV11-2 with TRBJ1-1; TRBD1 matches at 7 bases. The CDR3 has 15 amino acids. V dropped 5 bases and J dropped 5; count of bases not matched to a gene: 11. From germline, CDR1 is SGHAT and CDR2 FQNNGV. CDR3 in amino acids: CASSPFRQGGTEAFF. The CDR3, as DNA: TGTGCCAGCAGCCCATTTCGACAGGGAGGGACTGAAGCTTTCTTT.

This clonotype has a count of ten or more. The chain joins TRBV6-2 or TRBV6-3 to TRBJ1-6; 8 positions match TRBD1. J was trimmed by 7 bases and V by 8 bases; bases with no gene match: 10. The CDR3 is made up of 15 amino acids. Germline V gives CDR1 MNHEY, CDR2 SVGEGT. The CDR3 reads CASSRQGLINSPLHF. CDR3 bases: TGTGCCAGCTCACGACAGGGGTTAATAAATTCACCCCTCCACTTT.

This clonotype has at least ten counts. CDR3 sequence: CASSPPILGLVQETQYF. The DNA for the CDR3 is TGTGCCAGCTCACCACCGATCCTAGGACTAGTCCAAGAGACCCAGTACTTC. V usage is TRBV18 and J usage is TRBJ2-5; 7 bases map to TRBD2. The CDR3 loop spans 17 amino acids. Unmatched junction bases numbered 8, after V lost 0 bases and J lost 1 base. Germline V gene sequence: CDR1 KGHSH, CDR2 LQKENI.

This chain links TRBV9 with TRBJ2-7; no clear D gene. Per the germline V gene, CDR1 is SGDLS and CDR2 is YYNGEE. The CDR3 contains 12 residues. V lost 9 bases and J lost 0, with 10 bases in between. Here the CDR3 reads CATQRNSYEQYF. CDR3 coding DNA: TGTGCCACCCAACGGAACTCCTACGAGCAGTACTTC.

Only a few counts were recorded for this clonotype. The genes are TRBV14 and TRBJ2-2; weak D call: TRBD1 (5 bases). V was trimmed by 4 bases and J by 6 bases, leaving 9 bases between them. Germline V gene data show CDR1 as SGHDN and CDR2 as FVKESK. The length of the CDR3 is 13 residues. CDR3 DNA sequence: TGTGCCAGCAGCCCCCAGGGTTCCGGGGAGCTGTTTTTT. This sequence encodes CASSPQGSGELFF.

This clonotype was seen ten or more times. This chain connects TRBV20-1 to TRBJ1-6, with 10 bases fitting TRBD1. The germline gives CDR1 DFQATT, CDR2 SNEGSKA (reference sequence). Losses at the gene ends were 6 bases for V and 8 bases for J; bases not matched to a gene: 4. The CDR3 consists of 13 residues. The chain's CDR3 is CSAGDRGDSPLHF. As DNA, the CDR3 is TGCAGTGCGGGGGACAGGGGAGATTCACCCCTCCACTTT.

This clonotype was seen a few times. The chain joins TRBV7-2 to TRBJ2-3; 9 nucleotides match TRBD2. Germline CDR1 is SGHTA and CDR2 is FQGNSA. The CDR3 has 14 amino acids. With V trimmed by 5 bases and J by 2 bases, 2 bases remained unmatched. The CDR3 sequence: CASSPSGVTDTQYF. The DNA of the CDR3 is TGTGCCAGCAGCCCTAGCGGGGTCACAGATACGCAGTATTTT.

This clonotype was recorded many times. The J gene is TRBJ2-1, the V gene TRBV12-3 or TRBV12-4; D is unresolved. The CDR3 extends over 13 amino acids. Trimming removed 6 bases at V and 7 bases at J, with 13 bases between. CDR3 nucleotide sequence: TGTGCCAGCAGCCCCTTGAATCGGAATGAGCAGTTCTTC. Translating gives CASSPLNRNEQFF.

This clonotype was counted many times. CDR3 sequence (DNA): TGTGCCAGCAGCCAGTTCCCCGGGGACTGGGAGTACAATGAGCAGTTCTTC. Protein sequence: CASSQFPGDWEYNEQFF. The chain combines TRBV3-1 with TRBJ2-1; D possibly corresponds to TRBD2 (6 bases). The CDR3 contains 17 residues. Germline CDR1 LGHDT, CDR2 YNNKEL (reference sequence). V was trimmed by 3 bases and J by 4 bases, leaving 19 bases between them.

This clonotype came up many times. J is TRBJ2-1 and V is TRBV4-1; 8 bases are a match to TRBD1. Germline V gives CDR1 MGHRA, CDR2 YSYEKL. This CDR3 contains 14 residues. Unmatched junction bases numbered 8, after V lost 6 bases and J lost 7 bases. The DNA of the CDR3 is TGCGCCAGCAGTCCTTTAAACAGGGGGAATGAGCAGTTCTTC. It specifies CASSPLNRGNEQFF.

This clonotype occurred a few times. The V and J genes are TRBV27 and TRBJ2-1; 8 positions agree with TRBD2. In germline, CDR1 is MNHEY, CDR2 SMNVEV (reference sequence). The CDR3 totals 14 residues. V lost 8 bases, J lost 1 base, and 4 bases stayed unmatched. The CDR3 bases are TGTGCCAGCGAGAAGCGGGGGTCCTACAATGAGCAGTTCTTC. Protein sequence: CASEKRGSYNEQFF.

This clonotype was recorded many times. The V gene is TRBV7-6, the J gene TRBJ2-5; D gene uncertain. With 5 bases removed from V and 6 bases from J, the gap between germline ends came to 13 bases. Germline assignment: CDR1 SGHVS and CDR2 FNYEAQ. This CDR3 has 13 residues. CDR3 DNA sequence: TGTGCCAGCAGCCGAGACTGGAGAAAGACCCAGTACTTC. Residues: CASSRDWRKTQYF.

The table lists this clonotype with many counts. The rearrangement links TRBV5-1 to TRBJ2-3; D is perhaps TRBD2 (6 bases). Trimming removed 4 bases at V and 0 bases at J, with 9 bases between. The CDR3 has 14 residues. Germline V gene sequence: CDR1 SGHRS, CDR2 YFSETQ. The CDR3 DNA follows: TGCGCCAGCAGCCTTAGCGGTAGCACAGATACGCAGTATTTT. Its translation: CASSLSGSTDTQYF.

This clonotype was picked up a small number of times. J is TRBJ1-4 and V is TRBV4-2; maybe TRBD1 (6 bases). The CDR3 has 16 amino acids. The V gene's germline CDR1 is LGHNA and CDR2 YNFKEQ. Trimming stripped 2 bases from V and 5 bases from J, with 15 bases between. In nucleotides, the CDR3 is TGTGCCAGCAGCCAAACCGACAGGACGAGAAATGAAAAACTGTTTTTT. Translated, it gives CASSQTDRTRNEKLFF.

This clonotype has a count of ten or more. V and J are TRBV28 and TRBJ2-3; D uncertain. V gave up 3 bases and J gave up 5 bases, with 15 bases separating them. CDR3 size: 15 residues. Germline V gives CDR1 MDHEN, CDR2 SYDVKM. The CDR3 region is CASSFRRISVDTQYF. CDR3 nucleotide sequence: TGTGCCAGCAGTTTCCGAAGGATATCCGTAGATACGCAGTATTTT. The entire variable domain, with the rest obtained from reference TRBV28 and TRBJ2-3, is as follows: DVKVTQSSRYLVKRTGEKVFLECVQDMDHENMFWYRQDPGLGLRLIYFSYDVKMKEKGDIPEGYSVSREKKERFSLILESASTNQTSMYLCASSFRRISVDTQYFGPGTRLTVL.

This clonotype was observed a single time. It may be a read error: a sequence one base away is much more abundant. The chain is built from TRBV5-6 and TRBJ2-1; D may be TRBD1 (5 bases). The germline V gene encodes CDR1 SGHDT and CDR2 YYEEEE. The CDR3 totals 17 residues. V was pared by 0 bases and J by 0 bases, with 13 bases between. The CDR3 DNA follows: TGTGCCAGCAGCTTGGTAGAGCAGGGCAGCTCCTACAATGAGCAGTTCTTC. Protein sequence: CASSLVEQGSSYNEQFF.

This clonotype was detected ten times or more. J is TRBJ2-2 and V is TRBV7-8; D call uncertain. The CDR3 consists of 15 residues. The ends were cut back, 2 bases at V and 4 bases at J, with 11 bases in the middle. Per the germline V gene, CDR1 is SGHVS and CDR2 is FQNEAQ. CDR3 residues: CASSLYGRTTGELFF. The DNA for the CDR3 is TGTGCCAGCAGCTTATATGGGCGCACCACCGGGGAGCTGTTTTTT.